This TCR beta chain was retrieved from a study of CD8+ T cells in alopecia areata. The CDR3 runs to 11 residues. Trimming removed 3 bases at V and 6 bases at J, with 6 bases between. Germline CDR1 reads SNHLY; CDR2 reads FYNNEI. Stated treatment: oral pan-JAK inhibitor, 5-10 mg twice daily. Whole-study results and caveats: Under tofacitinib, numerous expanded lesional clonotypes remained detectable in scalp and blood.

To note about this clone: Its antigen is not known.

Reverse transcribed after extraction, RNA yielded cDNA as the sequencing template. The method was immunoSEQ multiplex PCR; TCRdb's version includes in-frame clones alone and lacks a portion of them. The sample records about 94,000 clones, about 70% being singletons. The sequence came from a human donor with alopecia areata. The starting material was CD8+ T cells sorted from blood, obtained at week 44, from a patient treated with tofacitinib. J is TRBJ2-7 and V is TRBV2; D gene uncertain. CDR3 in DNA: TGTGCCAGCAGTGATAGATCCGAGCAGTACTTC. This translates into CASSDRSEQYF.